The 14 T cell receptor beta chains in this list originate from one sample, sequenced in a study of T cells in Graves' hyperthyroidism and ophthalmopathy. Authors of the study amplified TCR beta CDR3 regions from RNA transcripts. TCR CDR3 underwent first-round RT-PCR with the HTBI primer set. TCRdb recomputed calls from the multiplex PCR reads with MiXCR, one row per CDR3 protein. The sample includes about 500,000 distinct CDR3 sequences, about 16% seen only once; the top ten take about 31%. The sequencing sample was made of blood. The source is a woman in her 30s with Graves' ophthalmopathy.

The V and J genes are TRBV29-1 and TRBJ1-2; 7 positions agree with TRBD1. Looked up from germline, CDR1 is SQVTM and CDR2 is ANQGSEA. The CDR3 consists of 12 residues. V lost 6 bases and J lost 5; bases outside the gene matches: 6. The CDR3 region is CSVTGREYGYTF. The DNA for the CDR3 is TGCAGCGTGACAGGGAGGGAGTATGGCTACACCTTC.

The table lists this clonotype with a few counts. This chain joins TRBV10-3 and TRBJ2-7; D gene unclear. The CDR3 sequence is 14 residues long. The germline V and J ends were trimmed by 3 bases and 1 base, with 10 bases remaining between them. CDR1 and CDR2 (germline): ENHRY, SYGVKD. CDR3 DNA sequence: TGTGCCATCAGTGACCCCGGGTCGTCCTACGAGCAGTACTTC. This sequence encodes CAISDPGSSYEQYF.

Notes on this clonotype: A clone one base away is much larger, so this may be a read error. This sequence joins TRBV20-1 and TRBJ2-3; 13 bases map to TRBD2. The CDR3 runs to 15 residues. Germline values: CDR1 DFQATT, CDR2 SNEGSKA (reference sequence). This CDR3 reads CSAPGTSGKADTQYF. CDR3 DNA: TGCAGCGCCCCTGGGACTAGCGGGAAGGCAGATACGCAGTATTTT.

This clonotype was counted ten times or more. The chain recombines TRBV6-1 with TRBJ2-3, with D possibly matching TRBD1 (5 bases). V dropped 6 bases and J dropped 3 bases, with 19 bases sitting between them. The CDR3 totals 16 residues. Germline V gene data show CDR1 as MNHNS and CDR2 as SASEGT. CDR3 sequence (DNA): TGTGCCAGCAGGAGACAGCCCCAGGGTTTGACAGATACGCAGTATTTT. This codes for CASRRQPQGLTDTQYF.

The chain combines TRBV4-3 with TRBJ2-5; TRBD1 matches 7 bases. CDR3 length: 17 residues. In germline, CDR1 is LGHNA, CDR2 YSLEER. Trimming removed 0 bases from V and 5 bases from J; junction bases left unmatched: 12. The CDR3 region has the DNA TGCGCCAGCAGCCAAGAACCAGGGGGTTCCCTCAAGGAGACCCAGTACTTC. Translating it yields CASSQEPGGSLKETQYF.

The chain recombines TRBV9 with TRBJ2-7, with no clear D. The ends were cut back, 0 bases at V and 6 bases at J, with 16 bases in the middle. This CDR3 comprises 15 residues. Germline assignment: CDR1 SGDLS and CDR2 YYNGEE. The CDR3 DNA sequence: TGTGCCAGCAGCGTAGCTACGGGCGTAGGGCGCGAGCAGTACTTC. It codes for CASSVATGVGREQYF.

This chain links TRBV5-1 with TRBJ2-1; 9 bases agree with TRBD2. Germline V gene sequence: CDR1 SGHRS, CDR2 YFSETQ. CDR3 size: 16 residues. Trimming cost V 0 bases and J 8 bases; bases outside gene matches: 9. The CDR3 protein is CASSLEVAGALYEQFF. CDR3 bases: TGCGCCAGCAGCTTGGAAGTAGCGGGAGCCCTGTATGAGCAGTTCTTC.

V usage is TRBV4-2 and J usage is TRBJ1-2; 10 bases line up with TRBD1. The V gene's germline CDR1 is LGHNA and CDR2 YNFKEQ. The CDR3 extends over 15 amino acids. Losses at the gene ends were 0 bases for V and 7 bases for J; bases not matched to a gene: 5. The CDR3 nucleotides are TGTGCCAGCAGCCAAGAGAGACAGGGGGCTTTTGGCTACACCTTC. This encodes CASSQERQGAFGYTF.

This clonotype was counted many times. The chain recombines TRBV5-1 with TRBJ2-7, with D tentatively TRBD1 or TRBD2 (5 bases each). This CDR3 has 15 residues. Germline CDR1 reads SGHRS; CDR2 reads YFSETQ. Between the trimmed V and J ends, which lost 0 bases and 2 bases, there was a span of 12 bases. The CDR3, as DNA: TGCGCCAGCAGCTTGGCTTGGGGGATCACCTACGAGCAGTACTTC. Its protein is CASSLAWGITYEQYF.

There are many counts of this clonotype. This chain links TRBV9 with TRBJ1-6; TRBD1 matches 8 bases. The CDR3 is 17 residues long. Germline V gene sequence: CDR1 SGDLS, CDR2 YYNGEE. Germline trimming cut 2 bases from V and 0 bases from J; bases unmatched to any gene: 4. This CDR3 reads CASSVAGTGSYNSPLHF. The CDR3 nucleotides read TGTGCCAGCAGCGTCGCGGGGACAGGCTCCTATAATTCACCCCTCCACTTT. The full variable domain, with the rest looked up from reference TRBV9 and TRBJ1-6, is DSGVTQTPKHLITATGQRVTLRCSPRSGDLSVYWYQQSLDQGLQFLIQYYNGEERAKGNILERFSAQQFPDLHSELNLSSLELGDSALYFCASSVAGTGSYNSPLHFGNGTRLTVT.

Ten or more counts support this clonotype. The V call is TRBV28, the J call TRBJ1-5, with 7 bases that match TRBD1. Germline CDR1 is MDHEN and CDR2 is SYDVKM. Unmatched junction bases numbered 13, after V lost 7 bases and J lost 7 bases. The CDR3 has 15 residues. In nucleotides, the CDR3 is TGTGCCAGCACCTATTTACAGGGGAGTCAGCAGCCCCAGCATTTT. Protein: CASTYLQGSQQPQHF. Based on the CDR3 plus reference TRBV28 and TRBJ1-5, the full variable domain is DVKVTQSSRYLVKRTGEKVFLECVQDMDHENMFWYRQDPGLGLRLIYFSYDVKMKEKGDIPEGYSVSREKKERFSLILESASTNQTSMYLCASTYLQGSQQPQHFGDGTRLSIL.

This clonotype has at least ten counts. The gene calls are TRBV7-2 and TRBJ2-1; 7 nucleotides line up with TRBD2. CDR1 SGHTA and CDR2 FQGNSA come from the germline V gene. The ends lost 1 base at V and 1 base at J; junction bases unmatched: 7. CDR3 length equals 17 residues. The chain's CDR3 is CASSLDRDYQSYNEQFF. In DNA form, the CDR3 reads TGTGCCAGCAGCTTAGACCGGGACTATCAATCCTACAATGAGCAGTTCTTC.

Comments on this clonotype: This sequence may be a read error, since a much larger clone differs from it by one base. This chain links TRBV28 with TRBJ2-1; maybe TRBD2 (5 bases). V lost 1 base to trimming and J lost 7 bases, with 14 bases between them. Germline loops: CDR1 MDHEN, CDR2 SYDVKM. The length of the CDR3 is 15 residues. The DNA of the CDR3 is TGTGCCAGCAGTTTATTGAGGGAAGCTAAGAATGAGCAGTTCTTC. It codes for CASSLLREAKNEQFF. The full variable domain, in which reference TRBV28 and TRBJ2-1 provide the parts outside the CDR3, is DVKVTQSSRYLVKRTGEKVFLECVQDMDHENMFWYRQDPGLGLRLIYFSYDVKMKEKGDIPEGYSVSREKKERFSLILESASTNQTSMYLCASSLLREAKNEQFFGPGTRLTVL.

This chain joins TRBV2 and TRBJ2-1; 8 nucleotides match TRBD2. Germline CDR1 SNHLY, CDR2 FYNNEI. J gave up 4 bases and V 6 bases, and 8 bases lay outside the gene matches. There are 15 residues in the CDR3. The CDR3 here is CASRHERESYNEQFF. CDR3 bases: TGTGCCAGCAGACACGAGCGGGAGTCTTACAATGAGCAGTTCTTC.